The sequence of this T cell receptor beta chain was determined in a study of T cell responses to AZD1222 COVID-19 vaccine. Whole-study findings and limits: Nearly half of spike-specific TCRs reportedly target variant regions that are unmutated in the B.1.351 and B.1.1.7 variants.

This clone was counted a few times. Its antigen remains unknown. Only in-frame clones appear in the TCRdb table, and some are missing; sequencing was by immunoSEQ multiplex PCR. The data show fewer than 200,000 clones, approximately 92% seen once. The sequence was obtained from an adult in good health. The material was peripheral blood, obtained on day 0 of AZD1222 vaccination.

CDR3 in DNA: TGTGCCAGCAGTATACTAGCGGGGGGTCCCACAGAGACCCAGTACTTC. It specifies CASSILAGGPTETQYF. This chain uses TRBV28 with TRBJ2-5; 12 nucleotides align to TRBD2. The CDR3 sequence is 16 residues long. The ends lost 5 bases at V and 4 bases at J; junction bases unmatched: 8. Germline CDR1 MDHEN, CDR2 SYDVKM.